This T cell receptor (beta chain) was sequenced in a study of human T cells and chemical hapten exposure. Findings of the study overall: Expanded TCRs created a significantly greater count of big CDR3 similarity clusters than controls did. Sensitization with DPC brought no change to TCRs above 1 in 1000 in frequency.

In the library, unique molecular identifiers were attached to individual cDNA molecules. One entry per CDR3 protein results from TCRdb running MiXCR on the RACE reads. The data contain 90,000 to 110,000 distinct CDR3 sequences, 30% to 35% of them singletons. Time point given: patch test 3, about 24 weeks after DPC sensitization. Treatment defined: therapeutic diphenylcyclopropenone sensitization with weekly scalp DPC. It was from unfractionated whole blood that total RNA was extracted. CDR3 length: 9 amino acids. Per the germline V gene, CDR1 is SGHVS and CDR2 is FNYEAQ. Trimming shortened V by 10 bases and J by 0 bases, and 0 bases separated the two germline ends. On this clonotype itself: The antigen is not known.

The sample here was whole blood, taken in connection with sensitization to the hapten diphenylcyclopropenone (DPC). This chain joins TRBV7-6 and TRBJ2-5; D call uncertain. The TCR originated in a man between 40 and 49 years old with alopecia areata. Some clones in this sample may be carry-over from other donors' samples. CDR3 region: CANQETQYF. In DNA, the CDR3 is TGTGCCAACCAAGAGACCCAGTACTTC. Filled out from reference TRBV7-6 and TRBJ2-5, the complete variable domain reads GAGVSQSPRYKVTKRGQDVALRCDPISGHVSLYWYRQALGQGPEFLTYFNYEAQQDKSGLPNDRFSAERPEGSISTLTIQRTEQRDSAMYRCANQETQYFGPGTRLLVL.